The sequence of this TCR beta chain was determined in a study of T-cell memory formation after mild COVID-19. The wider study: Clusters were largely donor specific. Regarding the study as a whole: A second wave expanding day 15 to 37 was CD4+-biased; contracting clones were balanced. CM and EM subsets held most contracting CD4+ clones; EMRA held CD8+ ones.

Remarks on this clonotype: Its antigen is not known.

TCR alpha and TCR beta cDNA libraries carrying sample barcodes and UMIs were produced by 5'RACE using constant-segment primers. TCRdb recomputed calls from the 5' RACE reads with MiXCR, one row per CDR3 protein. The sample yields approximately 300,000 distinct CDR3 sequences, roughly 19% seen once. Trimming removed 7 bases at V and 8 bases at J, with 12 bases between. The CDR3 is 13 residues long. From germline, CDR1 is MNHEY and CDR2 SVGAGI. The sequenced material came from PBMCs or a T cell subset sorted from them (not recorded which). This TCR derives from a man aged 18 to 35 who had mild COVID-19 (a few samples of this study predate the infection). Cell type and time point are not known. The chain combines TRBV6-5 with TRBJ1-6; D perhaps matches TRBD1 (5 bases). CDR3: CASNPQVDSPLHF. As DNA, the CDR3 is TGTGCCAGCAATCCACAGGTGGATTCACCCCTCCACTTT.